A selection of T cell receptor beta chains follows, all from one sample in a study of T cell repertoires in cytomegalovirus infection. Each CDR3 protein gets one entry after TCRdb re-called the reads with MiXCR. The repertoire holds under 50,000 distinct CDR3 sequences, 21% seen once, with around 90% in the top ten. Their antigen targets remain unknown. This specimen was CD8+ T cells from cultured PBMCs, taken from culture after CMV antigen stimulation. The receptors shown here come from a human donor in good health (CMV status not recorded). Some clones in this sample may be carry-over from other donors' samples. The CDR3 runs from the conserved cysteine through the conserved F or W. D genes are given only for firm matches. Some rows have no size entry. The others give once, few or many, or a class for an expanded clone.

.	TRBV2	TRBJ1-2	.	CASSDLSNYGYTF	TGTGCCAGCAGTGACCTTTCTAACTATGGCTACACCTTC
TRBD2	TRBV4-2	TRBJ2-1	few	CASSQDLNSGSSYNEQFF	TGTGCCAGCAGCCAAGATCTTAATAGCGGGAGCTCCTACAATGAGCAGTTCTTC
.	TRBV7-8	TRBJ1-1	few	CASSLPGGRGTEAFF	TGTGCCAGCAGCTTACCGGGGGGCCGAGGTACTGAAGCTTTCTTT
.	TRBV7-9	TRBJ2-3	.	CASSLEGADTQYF	TGTGCCAGCAGCTTAGAGGGCGCAGATACGCAGTATTTT
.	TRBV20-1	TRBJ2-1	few	CSARDRGTFSPPLKIRDEQFF	TGCAGTGCTAGAGATCGGGGGACCTTCTCCCCCCCGCTTAAAATCCGCGATGAGCAGTTCTTC
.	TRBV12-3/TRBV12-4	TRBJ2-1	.	CASSPRTANEQFF	TGTGCCAGCAGCCCTCGGACTGCAAATGAGCAGTTCTTC
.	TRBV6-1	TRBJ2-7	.	CASSEALTGGFYNEQYF	TGTGCCAGCAGTGAAGCGCTGACAGGAGGATTCTACAATGAGCAGTACTTC
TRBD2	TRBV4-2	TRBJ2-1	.	CASTTSSGASQFF	TGTGCCAGTACTACCTCTAGCGGGGCCTCCCAGTTCTTC
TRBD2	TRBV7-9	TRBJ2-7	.	CASTSTTGGFYEQYF	TGTGCCAGCACCAGCACGACGGGAGGATTCTACGAGCAGTACTTC
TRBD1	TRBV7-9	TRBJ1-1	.	CASSSGQGKNTEAFF	TGTGCCAGCAGCTCGGGACAGGGAAAGAACACTGAAGCTTTCTTT
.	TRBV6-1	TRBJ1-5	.	CASSPHSGQNQPQHF	TGTGCCAGCAGTCCCCATTCCGGACAGAATCAGCCCCAGCATTTT
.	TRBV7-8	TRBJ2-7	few	CASSLTPGPRMDEQYF	TGTGCCAGCAGCTTAACTCCGGGACCACGCATGGACGAGCAGTACTTC
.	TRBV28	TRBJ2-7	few	CASSPGTPGYEQYF	TGTGCCAGCAGTCCCGGGACACCCGGCTACGAGCAGTACTTC
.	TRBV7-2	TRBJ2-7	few	CASSPWTGAFSYEQYF	TGTGCCAGCAGCCCGTGGACGGGTGCCTTCTCCTACGAGCAGTACTTC
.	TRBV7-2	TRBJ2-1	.	CASSFRSTGLVNNEQFF	TGTGCCAGCAGCTTCCGCTCTACAGGGCTCGTAAACAATGAGCAGTTCTTC
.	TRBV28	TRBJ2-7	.	CASSLSQGGYEQYF	TGTGCCAGCAGTTTATCACAGGGTGGCTACGAGCAGTACTTC
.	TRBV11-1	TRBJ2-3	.	CASSLISSGSTDTQYF	TGTGCCAGCAGCTTAATCTCGTCGGGATCGACAGATACGCAGTATTTT
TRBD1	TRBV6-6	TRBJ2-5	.	CASSYYPTGVETQYF	TGTGCCAGCAGTTATTACCCCACAGGGGTGGAGACCCAGTACTTC
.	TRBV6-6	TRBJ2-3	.	CASSRRTEADTQYF	TGTGCCAGCAGCCGACGGACAGAGGCAGATACGCAGTATTTT
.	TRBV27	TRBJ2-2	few	CASSLGVKRELFF	TGTGCCAGCAGTTTGGGGGTGAAGCGGGAGCTGTTTTTT
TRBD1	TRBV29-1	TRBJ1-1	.	CSVLGWDSPLEAFF	TGCAGCGTTCTTGGATGGGACAGCCCCCTTGAAGCTTTCTTT
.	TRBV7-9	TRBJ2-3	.	CASSPPEGLGTDTQYF	TGTGCCAGCAGCCCACCCGAGGGGTTGGGTACAGATACGCAGTATTTT
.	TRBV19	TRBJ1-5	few	CASSIRMFDNQPQHF	TGTGCCAGTAGTATAAGAATGTTTGACAATCAGCCCCAGCATTTT
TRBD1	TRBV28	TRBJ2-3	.	CASSLYQGAKDTQYF	TGTGCCAGCAGCCTATACCAGGGGGCGAAAGATACGCAGTATTTT